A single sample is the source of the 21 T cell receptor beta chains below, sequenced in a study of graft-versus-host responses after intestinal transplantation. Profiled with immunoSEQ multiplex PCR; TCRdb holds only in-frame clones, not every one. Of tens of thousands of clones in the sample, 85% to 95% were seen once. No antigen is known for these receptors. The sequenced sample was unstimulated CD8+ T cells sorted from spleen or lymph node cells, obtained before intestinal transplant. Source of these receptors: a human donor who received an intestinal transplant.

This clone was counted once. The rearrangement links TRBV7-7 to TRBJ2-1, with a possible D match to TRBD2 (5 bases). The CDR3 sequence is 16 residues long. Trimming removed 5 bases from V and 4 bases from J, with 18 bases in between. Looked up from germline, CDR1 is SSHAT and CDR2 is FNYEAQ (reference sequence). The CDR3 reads CASSPSSSEGYNEQFF. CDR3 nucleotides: TGTGCCAGCAGCCCTTCTTCGAGCGAGGGTTACAATGAGCAGTTCTTC. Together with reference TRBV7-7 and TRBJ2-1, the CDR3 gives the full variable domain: GAGVSQSPRYKVTKRGQDVTLRCDPISSHATLYWYQQALGQGPEFLTYFNYEAQPDKSGLPSDRFSAERPEGSISTLTIQRTEQRDSAMYRCASSPSSSEGYNEQFFGPGTRLTVL.

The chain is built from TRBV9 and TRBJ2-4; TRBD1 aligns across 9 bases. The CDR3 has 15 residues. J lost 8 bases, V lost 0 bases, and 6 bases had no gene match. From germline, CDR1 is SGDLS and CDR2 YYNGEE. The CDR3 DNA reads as TGTGCCAGCAGCGTAGCAGGGACAGGGAAAGACATTCAGTACTTC. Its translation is CASSVAGTGKDIQYF.

The chain's CDR3 is CATSRLDGTHSNQPQHF. Here the CDR3 DNA reads TGTGCCACCAGCAGACTTGACGGGACTCATAGCAATCAGCCCCAGCATTTT. The J gene is TRBJ1-5, the V gene TRBV15, with a possible D match to TRBD1 (5 bases). V lost 2 bases and J lost 0, with 14 bases in between. Germline V gives CDR1 LNHNV, CDR2 YYDKDF (reference sequence). The CDR3 sequence is 17 residues long. Filled out from reference TRBV15 and TRBJ1-5, the complete variable domain reads DAMVIQNPRYQVTQFGKPVTLSCSQTLNHNVMYWYQQKSSQAPKLLFHYYDKDFNNEADTPDNFQSRRPNTSFCFLDIRSPGLGDTAMYLCATSRLDGTHSNQPQHFGDGTRLSIL.

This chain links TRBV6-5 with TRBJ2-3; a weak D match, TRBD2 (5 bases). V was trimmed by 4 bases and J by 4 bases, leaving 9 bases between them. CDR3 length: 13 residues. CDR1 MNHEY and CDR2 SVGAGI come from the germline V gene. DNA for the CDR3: TGTGCCAGCAGTTTGGGAGAGCCAGATACGCAGTATTTT. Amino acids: CASSLGEPDTQYF.

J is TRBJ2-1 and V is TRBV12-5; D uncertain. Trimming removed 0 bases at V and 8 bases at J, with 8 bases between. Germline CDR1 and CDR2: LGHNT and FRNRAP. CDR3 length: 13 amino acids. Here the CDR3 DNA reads TGTGCTAGTGGTTTGGTCTTGACGGATGAGCAGTTCTTC. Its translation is CASGLVLTDEQFF.

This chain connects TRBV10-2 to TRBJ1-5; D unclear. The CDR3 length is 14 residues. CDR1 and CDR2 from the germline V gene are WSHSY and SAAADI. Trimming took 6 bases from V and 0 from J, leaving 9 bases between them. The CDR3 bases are TGCGCCAGCAGAATCGCAGATAGCAATCAGCCCCAGCATTTT. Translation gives CASRIADSNQPQHF.

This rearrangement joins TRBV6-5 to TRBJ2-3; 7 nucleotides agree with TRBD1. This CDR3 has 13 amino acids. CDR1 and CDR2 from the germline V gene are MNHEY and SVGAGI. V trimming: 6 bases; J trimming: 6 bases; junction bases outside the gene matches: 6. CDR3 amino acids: CASSLTGADTQYF. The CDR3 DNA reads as TGTGCCAGCAGCCTAACAGGGGCCGATACGCAGTATTTT.

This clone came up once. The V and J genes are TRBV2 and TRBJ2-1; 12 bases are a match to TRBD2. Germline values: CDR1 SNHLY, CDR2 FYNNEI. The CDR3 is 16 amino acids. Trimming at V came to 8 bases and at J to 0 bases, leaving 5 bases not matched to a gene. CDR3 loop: CASFTSGGSSYNEQFF. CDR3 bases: TGTGCCAGCTTCACTAGCGGGGGGAGCTCCTACAATGAGCAGTTCTTC.

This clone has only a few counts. This chain's CDR3 is CASSISASGSYEQYF. CDR3 coding DNA: TGTGCCAGTAGTATATCGGCTAGCGGGAGCTACGAGCAGTACTTC. The rearrangement joins TRBV19 to TRBJ2-7, with TRBD2 matching 10 bases. Germline values: CDR1 LNHDA, CDR2 SQIVND (reference sequence). Trimming removed 2 bases from V and 3 bases from J; junction bases left unmatched: 4. CDR3 length: 15 amino acids.

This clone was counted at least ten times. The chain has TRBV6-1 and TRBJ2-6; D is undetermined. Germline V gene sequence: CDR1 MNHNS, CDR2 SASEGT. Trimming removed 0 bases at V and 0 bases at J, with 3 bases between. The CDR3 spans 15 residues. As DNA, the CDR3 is TGTGCCAGCAGTGAAGCGGGCTCTGGGGCCAACGTCCTGACTTTC. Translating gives CASSEAGSGANVLTF.

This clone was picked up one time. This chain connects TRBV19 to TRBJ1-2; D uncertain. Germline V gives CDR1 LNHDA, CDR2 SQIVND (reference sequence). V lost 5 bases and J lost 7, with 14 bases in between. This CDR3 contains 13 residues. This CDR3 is CASSSGLRVGYTF. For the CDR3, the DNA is TGTGCCAGTAGTTCAGGACTTAGGGTTGGCTACACCTTC.

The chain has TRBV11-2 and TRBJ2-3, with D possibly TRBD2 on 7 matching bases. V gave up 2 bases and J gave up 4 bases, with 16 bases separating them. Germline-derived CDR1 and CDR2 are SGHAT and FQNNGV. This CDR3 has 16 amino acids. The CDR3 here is CASSLYGGAGADTQYF. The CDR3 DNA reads TGTGCCAGCAGCTTATATGGGGGGGCCGGGGCAGATACGCAGTATTTT.

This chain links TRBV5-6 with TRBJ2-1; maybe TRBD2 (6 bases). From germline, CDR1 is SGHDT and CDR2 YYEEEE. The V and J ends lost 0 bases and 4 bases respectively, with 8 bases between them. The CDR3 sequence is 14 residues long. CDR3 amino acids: CASSLDGSYNEQFF. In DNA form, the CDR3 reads TGTGCCAGCAGCTTGGACGGGAGTTACAATGAGCAGTTCTTC.

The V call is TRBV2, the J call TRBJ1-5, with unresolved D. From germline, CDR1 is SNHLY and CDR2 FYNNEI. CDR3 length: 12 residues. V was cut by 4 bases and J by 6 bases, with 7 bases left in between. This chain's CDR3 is CASSVLRQPQHF. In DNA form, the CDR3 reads TGTGCCAGCAGTGTGCTCCGTCAGCCCCAGCATTTT. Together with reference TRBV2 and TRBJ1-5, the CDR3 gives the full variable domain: EPEVTQTPSHQVTQMGQEVILRCVPISNHLYFYWYRQILGQKVEFLVSFYNNEISEKSEIFDDQFSVERPDGSNFTLKIRSTKLEDSAMYFCASSVLRQPQHFGDGTRLSIL.

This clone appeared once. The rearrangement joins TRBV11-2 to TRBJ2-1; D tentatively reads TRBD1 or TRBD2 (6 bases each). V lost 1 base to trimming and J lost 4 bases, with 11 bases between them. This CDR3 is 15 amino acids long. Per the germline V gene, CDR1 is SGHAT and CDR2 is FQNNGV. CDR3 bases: TGTGCCAGCAGCTTAGGAGGGGGGCAATACAATGAGCAGTTCTTC. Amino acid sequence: CASSLGGGQYNEQFF.

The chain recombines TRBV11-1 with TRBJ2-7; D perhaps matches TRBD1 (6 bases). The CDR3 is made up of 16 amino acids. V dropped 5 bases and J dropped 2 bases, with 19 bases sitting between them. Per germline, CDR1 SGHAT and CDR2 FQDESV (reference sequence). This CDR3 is CASSEEDRRFPYEQYF. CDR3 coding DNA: TGTGCCAGCAGCGAGGAAGACAGGAGGTTTCCCTACGAGCAGTACTTC.

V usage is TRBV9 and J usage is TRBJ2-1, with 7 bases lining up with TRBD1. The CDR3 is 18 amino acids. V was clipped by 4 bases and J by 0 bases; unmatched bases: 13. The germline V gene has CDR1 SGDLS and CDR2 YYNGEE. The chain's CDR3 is CASSFPRQGQGSYNEQFF. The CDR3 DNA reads TGTGCCAGCAGCTTTCCAAGACAGGGCCAGGGCTCCTACAATGAGCAGTTCTTC. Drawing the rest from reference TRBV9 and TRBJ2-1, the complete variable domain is DSGVTQTPKHLITATGQRVTLRCSPRSGDLSVYWYQQSLDQGLQFLIQYYNGEERAKGNILERFSAQQFPDLHSELNLSSLELGDSALYFCASSFPRQGQGSYNEQFFGPGTRLTVL.

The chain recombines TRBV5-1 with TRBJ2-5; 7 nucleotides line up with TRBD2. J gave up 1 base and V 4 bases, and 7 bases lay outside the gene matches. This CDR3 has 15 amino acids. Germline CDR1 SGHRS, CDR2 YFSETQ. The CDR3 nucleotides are TGCGCCAGCAGCCTCGGGACTATATCCCAAGAGACCCAGTACTTC. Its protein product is CASSLGTISQETQYF.

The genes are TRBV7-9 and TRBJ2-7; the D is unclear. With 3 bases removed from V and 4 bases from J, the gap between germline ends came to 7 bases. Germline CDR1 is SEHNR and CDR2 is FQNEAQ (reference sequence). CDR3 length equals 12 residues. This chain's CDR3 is CASSFAHYEQYF. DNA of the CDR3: TGTGCCAGCAGCTTCGCCCATTACGAGCAGTACTTC.

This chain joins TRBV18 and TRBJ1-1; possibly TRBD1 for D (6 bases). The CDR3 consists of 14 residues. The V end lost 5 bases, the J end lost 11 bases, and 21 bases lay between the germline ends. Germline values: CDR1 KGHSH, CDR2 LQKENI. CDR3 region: CASSKTGTLWGAFF. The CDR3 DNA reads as TGTGCCAGCTCAAAAACAGGGACTTTGTGGGGCGCTTTCTTT. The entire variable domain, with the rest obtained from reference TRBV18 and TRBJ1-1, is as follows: NAGVMQNPRHLVRRRGQEARLRCSPMKGHSHVYWYRQLPEEGLKFMVYLQKENIIDESGMPKERFSAEFPKEGPSILRIQQVVRGDSAAYFCASSKTGTLWGAFFGQGTRLTVV.

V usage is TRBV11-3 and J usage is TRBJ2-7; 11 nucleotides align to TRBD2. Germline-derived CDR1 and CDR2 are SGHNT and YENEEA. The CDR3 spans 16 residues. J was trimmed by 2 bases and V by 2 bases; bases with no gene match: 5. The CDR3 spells CASSLSGLAATYEQYF. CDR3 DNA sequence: TGTGCCAGCAGCTTATCGGGACTAGCGGCTACCTACGAGCAGTACTTC.